The 10 T cell receptor beta chains given below trace back to one sample, sequenced in a study of blood T cell repertoires in COVID-19. Profiling relied on immunoSEQ multiplex PCR, and the TCRdb table lists in-frame clones only, not all of them. The table has 250,000 to 350,000 clones, more than 70% seen once. The source material was peripheral blood. The receptors here all came from a woman aged 25 to 39 with COVID-19, enrolled during active disease.

This clone appeared a single time. The V call is TRBV18, the J call TRBJ1-5; D is possibly TRBD1 (5 bases). CDR1 and CDR2 from the germline V gene are KGHSH and LQKENI. This CDR3 is 12 amino acids long. Trimming cost V 5 bases and J 7 bases, with 9 bases left between them. The CDR3 DNA reads TGTGCCAGCTCATGGGGCGGCCAGCCCCAGCATTTT. Translation gives CASSWGGQPQHF.

Regarding this clone: Other nucleotide sequences in the sample specify the same CDR3. The chain carries TRBV24-1 and TRBJ2-5; tentative D call: TRBD2 (7 bases). CDR3 size: 15 residues. The V and J ends lost 2 bases and 4 bases respectively, with 13 bases between them. Germline V CDR1 and CDR2: KGHDR, SFDVKD. CDR3: CATSDSPGGRETQYF. CDR3 nucleotides: TGTGCCACCAGTGATTCCCCGGGGGGCCGAGAGACCCAGTACTTC.

The J gene is TRBJ2-5, the V gene TRBV4-3; TRBD1 is a possible D gene (5 bases). The CDR3 is made up of 15 amino acids. V dropped 1 base and J dropped 1 base, with 10 bases sitting between them. Germline V gene data show CDR1 as LGHNA and CDR2 as YSLEER. The CDR3 nucleotides are TGCGCCAGCAGCCAAGGCGGCAGGGTCCAAGAGACCCAGTACTTC. Amino acid sequence: CASSQGGRVQETQYF.

This chain links TRBV19 with TRBJ2-7; a possible D gene is TRBD1 (5 bases). This CDR3 comprises 14 residues. Trimming removed 2 bases at V and 1 base at J, with 9 bases between. CDR1 and CDR2 from the germline V gene are LNHDA and SQIVND (reference sequence). The CDR3 region is CASSITRTSYEQYF. CDR3 DNA: TGTGCCAGTAGTATAACCAGGACATCCTACGAGCAGTACTTC. The whole variable domain, filled in from reference TRBV19 and TRBJ2-7, reads DGGITQSPKYLFRKEGQNVTLSCEQNLNHDAMYWYRQDPGQGLRLIYYSQIVNDFQKGDIAEGYSVSREKKESFPLTVTSAQKNPTAFYLCASSITRTSYEQYFGPGTRLTVT.

The V call is TRBV7-2, the J call TRBJ2-7, with 10 nucleotides matching TRBD2. CDR1 and CDR2 (germline): SGHTA, FQGNSA. The CDR3 totals 15 residues. J was trimmed by 1 base and V by 5 bases; bases with no gene match: 5. This CDR3 reads CASSPSGGGSYEQYF. The CDR3 DNA reads as TGTGCCAGCAGCCCCAGCGGGGGGGGGTCCTACGAGCAGTACTTC.

The chain couples TRBV7-8 to TRBJ2-3; D is perhaps TRBD2 (6 bases). The V gene's germline CDR1 is SGHVS and CDR2 FQNEAQ. The CDR3 runs 15 residues. The V and J ends lost 3 bases and 2 bases respectively, with 12 bases between them. CDR3 sequence reads: CASSLLGGPTDTQYF. DNA for the CDR3: TGTGCCAGCAGCTTGTTGGGGGGACCCACAGATACGCAGTATTTT. The full variable domain, its missing parts supplied by reference TRBV7-8 and TRBJ2-3, is GAGVSQSPRYKVAKRGQDVALRCDPISGHVSLFWYQQALGQGPEFLTYFQNEAQLDKSGLPSDRFFAERPEGSVSTLKIQRTQQEDSAVYLCASSLLGGPTDTQYFGPGTRLTVL.

J is TRBJ1-2 and V is TRBV19; 9 bases map to TRBD1. Germline loops: CDR1 LNHDA, CDR2 SQIVND (reference sequence). After removal of 10 bases from V and 7 bases from J, the junction contained 7 bases not matched to a gene. This CDR3 is built from 12 residues. CDR3 residues: CATQDRGFGYTF. CDR3 nucleotide sequence: TGTGCCACCCAAGACAGGGGGTTTGGCTACACCTTC. Complete variable domain (other parts from reference TRBV19 and TRBJ1-2): DGGITQSPKYLFRKEGQNVTLSCEQNLNHDAMYWYRQDPGQGLRLIYYSQIVNDFQKGDIAEGYSVSREKKESFPLTVTSAQKNPTAFYLCATQDRGFGYTFGSGTRLTVV.

J is TRBJ2-1 and V is TRBV28; a weak D match, TRBD2 (5 bases). Per the germline V gene, CDR1 is MDHEN and CDR2 is SYDVKM. The CDR3 extends over 14 amino acids. The V end was cut by 5 bases, the J end by 4 bases, with 12 bases between. CDR3 DNA: TGTGCCAGCAGTCCCCGGGGAAGTTACAATGAGCAGTTCTTC. Its protein product is CASSPRGSYNEQFF.

The gene calls are TRBV10-2 and TRBJ1-5; D is undetermined. Germline lookup yields CDR1 WSHSY and CDR2 SAAADI. The ends were cut back, 0 bases at V and 2 bases at J, with 5 bases in the middle. This CDR3 has 14 residues. CDR3 sequence reads: CASSESRGNQPQHF. CDR3 bases: TGCGCCAGCAGTGAGTCCCGGGGCAATCAGCCCCAGCATTTT.

A remark on this clone: This CDR3 is also generated by other DNA sequences in the sample. The chain recombines TRBV5-1 with TRBJ2-2; D is undetermined. Between the trimmed V and J ends, which lost 0 bases and 0 bases, there was a span of 6 bases. The CDR3 runs 15 residues. CDR1 is SGHRS and CDR2 is YFSETQ in the germline V gene. The CDR3 DNA reads TGCGCCAGCAGCTTGGCACAGACGAACACCGGGGAGCTGTTTTTT. Translating it yields CASSLAQTNTGELFF.